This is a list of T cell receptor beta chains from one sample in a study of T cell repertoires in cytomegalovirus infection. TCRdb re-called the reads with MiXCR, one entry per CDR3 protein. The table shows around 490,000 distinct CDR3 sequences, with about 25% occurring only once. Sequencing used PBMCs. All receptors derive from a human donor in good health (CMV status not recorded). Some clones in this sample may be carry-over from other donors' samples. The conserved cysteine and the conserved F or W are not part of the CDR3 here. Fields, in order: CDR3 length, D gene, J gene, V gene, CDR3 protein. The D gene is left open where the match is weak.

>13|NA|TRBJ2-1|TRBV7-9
ASKRSPGAYNEQF
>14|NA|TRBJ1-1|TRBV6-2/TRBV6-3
ASSMHVGDMNTEAF
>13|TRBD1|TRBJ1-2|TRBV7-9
ASSGDRAANYGYT
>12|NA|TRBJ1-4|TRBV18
ASSPHPVNEKLF
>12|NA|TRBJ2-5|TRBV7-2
ASRRSGQKETQY
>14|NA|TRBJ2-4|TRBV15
ATSRGLGLAKNIQY
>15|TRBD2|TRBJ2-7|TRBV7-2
ASSFRRTSGFPYEQY
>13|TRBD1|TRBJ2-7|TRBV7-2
ASSTRRTGEYEQY
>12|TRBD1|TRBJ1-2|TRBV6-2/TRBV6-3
ASSESQGARGYT
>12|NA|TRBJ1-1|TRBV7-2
ASSPSSGDTEAF
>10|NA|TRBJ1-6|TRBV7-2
ASSTPSFTLH
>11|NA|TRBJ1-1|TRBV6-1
VLRALMNTEAF
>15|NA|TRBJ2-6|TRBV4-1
ASSQVPGATGANVLT
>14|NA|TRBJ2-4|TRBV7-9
ASSLAPILAKNIQY
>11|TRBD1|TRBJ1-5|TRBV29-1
SVEGQGNQPQH
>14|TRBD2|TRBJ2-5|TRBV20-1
SAIPGRDADEETQY
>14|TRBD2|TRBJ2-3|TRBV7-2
ASSTGLAGEVDTQY
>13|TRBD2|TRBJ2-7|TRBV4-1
ASSQDMASGWGQY
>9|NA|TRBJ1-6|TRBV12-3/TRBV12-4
ASSLRNVLH
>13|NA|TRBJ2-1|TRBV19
ASSLSRWAANEQF
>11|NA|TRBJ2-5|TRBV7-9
ASSFLRQETQY
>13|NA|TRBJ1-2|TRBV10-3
AISERELGGDGYT
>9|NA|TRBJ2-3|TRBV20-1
SATITDTQY
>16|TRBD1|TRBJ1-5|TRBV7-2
ASSLGAGGGYSNQPQH
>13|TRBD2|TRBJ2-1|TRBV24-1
ATSDFAGVQDEQF
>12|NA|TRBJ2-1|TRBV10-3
AISESTRGNEQF
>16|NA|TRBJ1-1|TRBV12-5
ASGLVLGISSMNTEAF
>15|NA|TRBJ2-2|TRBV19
ASTSTRTTTFTGELF
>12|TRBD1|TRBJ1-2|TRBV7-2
ASSGGQGAYGYT
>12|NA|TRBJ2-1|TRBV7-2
ASSRQSSVNEQF
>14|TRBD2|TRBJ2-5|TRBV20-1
SASGGPSGNQETQY
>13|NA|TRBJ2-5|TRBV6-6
ASSYSNGEGETQY
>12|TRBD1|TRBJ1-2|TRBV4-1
ASSRQGEGYGYT
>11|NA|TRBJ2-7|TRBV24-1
ATSDLNTYEQY
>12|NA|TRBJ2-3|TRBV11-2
ASSFVLPPDTQY
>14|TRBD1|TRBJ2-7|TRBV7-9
ASSLAGRTGMYEQY
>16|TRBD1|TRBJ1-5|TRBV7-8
ASSSVRGPNYSNQPQH
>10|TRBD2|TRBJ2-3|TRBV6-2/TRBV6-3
ASTRDYWRQY
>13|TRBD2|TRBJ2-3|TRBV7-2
ASSSTSGRTDTQY
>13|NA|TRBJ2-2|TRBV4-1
ASSQEGPVAGELF
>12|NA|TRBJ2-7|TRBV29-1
SASRTAFLGEQY
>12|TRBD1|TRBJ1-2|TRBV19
ASTPGQGVFGYT
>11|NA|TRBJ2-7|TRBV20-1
SAIPGQRYEQY
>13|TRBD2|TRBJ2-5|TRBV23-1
ASSPAEGGQETQY
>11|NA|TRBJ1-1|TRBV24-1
ATSDWGGTEAF
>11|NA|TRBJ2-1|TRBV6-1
ASRGNGKNEQF
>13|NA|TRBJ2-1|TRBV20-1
SASGDPRSYNEQF
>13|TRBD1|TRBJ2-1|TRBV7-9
ASSLTDRFYNEQF
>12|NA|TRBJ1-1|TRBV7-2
ASSLAVGRAEAF
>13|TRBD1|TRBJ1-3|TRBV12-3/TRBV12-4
ASSPNRGCGNTIY
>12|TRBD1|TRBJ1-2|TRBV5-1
ASSPGTEPYGYT
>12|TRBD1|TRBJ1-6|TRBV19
ASRGGQNNSPLH
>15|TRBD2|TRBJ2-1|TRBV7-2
ASSPPGTSGRAGEQF
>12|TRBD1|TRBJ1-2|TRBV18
ASSPGQAEYGYT